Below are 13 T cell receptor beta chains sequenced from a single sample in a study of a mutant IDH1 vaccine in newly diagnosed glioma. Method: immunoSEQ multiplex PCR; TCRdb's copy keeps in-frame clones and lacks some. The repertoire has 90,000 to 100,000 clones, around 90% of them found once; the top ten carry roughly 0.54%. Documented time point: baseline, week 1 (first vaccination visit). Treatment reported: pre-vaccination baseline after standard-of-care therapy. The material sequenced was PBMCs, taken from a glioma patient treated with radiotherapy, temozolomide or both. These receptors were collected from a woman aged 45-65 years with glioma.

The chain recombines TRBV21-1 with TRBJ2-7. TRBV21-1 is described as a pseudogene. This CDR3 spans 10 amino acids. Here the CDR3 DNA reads TGTGCCAGCAGCAGAGCGGGGCAGTACTTC. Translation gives CASSRAGQYF.

The CDR3 DNA sequence: TGTGCCACCAGCAGGGCCCCCCCCCACAGTATGAACACTGAAGCTTTCTTT. Translated, it gives CATSRAPPHSMNTEAFF. The chain couples TRBV15 to TRBJ1-1; D gene uncertain. The V end was cut by 3 bases, the J end by 0 bases, with 17 bases between. This CDR3 spans 17 amino acids. Germline V gene data show CDR1 as LNHNV and CDR2 as YYDKDF (reference sequence).

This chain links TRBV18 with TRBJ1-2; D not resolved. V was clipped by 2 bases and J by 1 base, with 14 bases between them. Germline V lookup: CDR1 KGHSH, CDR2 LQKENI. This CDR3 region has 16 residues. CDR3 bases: TGTGCCAGCTCACCAGACGACGGCTATAATAACTATGGCTACACCTTC. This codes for CASSPDDGYNNYGYTF.

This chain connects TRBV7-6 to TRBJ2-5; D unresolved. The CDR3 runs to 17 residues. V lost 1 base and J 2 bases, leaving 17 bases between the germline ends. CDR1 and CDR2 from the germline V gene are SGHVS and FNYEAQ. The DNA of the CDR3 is TGTGCCAGCAGCTTAGTTGGCTCCAGGCAGACACAAGAGACCCAGTACTTC. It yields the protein CASSLVGSRQTQETQYF.

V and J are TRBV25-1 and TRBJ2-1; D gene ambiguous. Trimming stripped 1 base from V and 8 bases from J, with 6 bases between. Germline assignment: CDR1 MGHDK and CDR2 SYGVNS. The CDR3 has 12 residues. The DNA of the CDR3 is TGTGCCAGCAGTGAATGGAGCGATGAGCAGTTCTTC. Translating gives CASSEWSDEQFF.

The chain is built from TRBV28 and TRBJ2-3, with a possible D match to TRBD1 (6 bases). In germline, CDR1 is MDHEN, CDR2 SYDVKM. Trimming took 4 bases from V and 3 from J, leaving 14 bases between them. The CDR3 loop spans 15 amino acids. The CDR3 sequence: CASSSAGTQTDTQYF. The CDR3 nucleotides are TGTGCCAGCAGTTCCGCCGGGACACAGACAGATACGCAGTATTTT.

CDR3 sequence reads: CASSLWRDRGHGEQYF. CDR3 nucleotides: TGTGCCAGCAGTTTATGGCGGGACAGGGGGCACGGAGAGCAGTACTTC. V gene TRBV28 combines with J gene TRBJ2-7; 12 bases fit TRBD1. V was pared by 0 bases and J by 7 bases, with 7 bases of the junction left unmatched. Germline V gene sequence: CDR1 MDHEN, CDR2 SYDVKM. The CDR3 runs to 16 residues. Filled out from reference TRBV28 and TRBJ2-7, the complete variable domain reads DVKVTQSSRYLVKRTGEKVFLECVQDMDHENMFWYRQDPGLGLRLIYFSYDVKMKEKGDIPEGYSVSREKKERFSLILESASTNQTSMYLCASSLWRDRGHGEQYFGPGTRLTVT.

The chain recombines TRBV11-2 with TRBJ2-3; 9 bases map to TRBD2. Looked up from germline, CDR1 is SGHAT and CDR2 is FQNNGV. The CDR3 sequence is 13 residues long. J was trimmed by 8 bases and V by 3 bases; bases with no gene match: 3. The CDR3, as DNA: TGTGCCAGCAGCTTGGCACTAGCGGGTACGCAGTATTTT. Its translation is CASSLALAGTQYF. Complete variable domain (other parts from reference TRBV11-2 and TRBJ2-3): EAGVAQSPRYKIIEKRQSVAFWCNPISGHATLYWYQQILGQGPKLLIQFQNNGVVDDSQLPKDRFSAERLKGVDSTLKIQPAKLEDSAVYLCASSLALAGTQYFGPGTRLTVL.

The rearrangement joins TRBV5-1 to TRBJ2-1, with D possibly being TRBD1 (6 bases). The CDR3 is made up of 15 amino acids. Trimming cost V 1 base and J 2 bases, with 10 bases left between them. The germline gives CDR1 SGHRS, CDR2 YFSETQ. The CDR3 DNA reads TGCGCCAGCAGCTTGACGGCAGGGGCCTACAATGAGCAGTTCTTC. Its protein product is CASSLTAGAYNEQFF.

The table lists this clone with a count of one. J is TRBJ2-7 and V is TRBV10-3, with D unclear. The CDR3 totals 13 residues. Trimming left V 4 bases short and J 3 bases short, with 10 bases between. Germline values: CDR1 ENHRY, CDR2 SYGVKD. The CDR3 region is CAISVEFSYEQYF. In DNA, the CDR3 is TGTGCCATCAGTGTAGAGTTCAGCTACGAGCAGTACTTC.

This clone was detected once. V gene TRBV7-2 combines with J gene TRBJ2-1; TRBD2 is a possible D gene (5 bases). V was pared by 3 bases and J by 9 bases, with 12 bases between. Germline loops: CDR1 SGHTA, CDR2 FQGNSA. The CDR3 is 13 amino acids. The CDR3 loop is CASSFIGIGEQFF. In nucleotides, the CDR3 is TGTGCCAGCAGCTTTATCGGGATAGGTGAGCAGTTCTTC.

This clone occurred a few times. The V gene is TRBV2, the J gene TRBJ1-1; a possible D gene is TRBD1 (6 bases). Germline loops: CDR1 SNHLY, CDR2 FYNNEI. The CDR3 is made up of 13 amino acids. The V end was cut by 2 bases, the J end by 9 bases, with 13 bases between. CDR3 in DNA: TGTGCCAGCAGTGAAAGACAGGATTACCAAGCTTTCTTT. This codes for CASSERQDYQAFF.

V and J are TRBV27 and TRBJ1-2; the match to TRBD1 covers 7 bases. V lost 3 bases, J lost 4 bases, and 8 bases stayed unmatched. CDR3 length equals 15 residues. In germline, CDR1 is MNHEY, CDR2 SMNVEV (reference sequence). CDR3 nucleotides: TGTGCCAGCAGTTTCTCGACAGGGAATAGCTATGGCTACACCTTC. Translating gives CASSFSTGNSYGYTF.